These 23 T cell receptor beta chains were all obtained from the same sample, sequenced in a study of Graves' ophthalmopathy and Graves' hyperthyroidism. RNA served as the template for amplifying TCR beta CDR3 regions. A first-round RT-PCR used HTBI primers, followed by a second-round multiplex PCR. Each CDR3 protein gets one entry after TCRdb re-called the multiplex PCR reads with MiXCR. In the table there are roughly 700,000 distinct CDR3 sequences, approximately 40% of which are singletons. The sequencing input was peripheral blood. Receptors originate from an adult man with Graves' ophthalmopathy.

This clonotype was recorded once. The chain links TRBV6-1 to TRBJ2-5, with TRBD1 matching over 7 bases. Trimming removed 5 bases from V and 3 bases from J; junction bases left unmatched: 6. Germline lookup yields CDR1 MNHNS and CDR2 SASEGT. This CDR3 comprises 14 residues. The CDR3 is CASSFLDREETQYF. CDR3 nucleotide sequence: TGTGCCAGCAGTTTCTTAGACAGGGAAGAGACCCAGTACTTC.

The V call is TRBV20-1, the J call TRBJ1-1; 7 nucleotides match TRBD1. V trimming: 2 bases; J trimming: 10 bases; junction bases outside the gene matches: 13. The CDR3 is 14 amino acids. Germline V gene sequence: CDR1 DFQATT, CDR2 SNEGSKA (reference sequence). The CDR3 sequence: CSARREGARRRAFF. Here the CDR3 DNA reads TGCAGTGCTAGACGGGAGGGGGCGCGGAGACGAGCTTTCTTT.

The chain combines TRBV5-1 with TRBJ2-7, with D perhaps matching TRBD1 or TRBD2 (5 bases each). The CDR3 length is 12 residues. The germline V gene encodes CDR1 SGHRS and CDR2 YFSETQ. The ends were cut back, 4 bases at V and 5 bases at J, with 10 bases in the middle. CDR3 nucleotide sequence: TGCGCCAGCAGCCGGGACGGAGACGAGCAGTACGTC. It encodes CASSRDGDEQYV.

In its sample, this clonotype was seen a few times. CDR3 region: CATSDLVGSEQYF. The CDR3 DNA follows: TGTGCCACCAGTGATTTGGTGGGTTCCGAGCAGTACTTC. The V and J genes are TRBV24-1 and TRBJ2-7; no clear D gene. V lost 0 bases and J 6 bases, leaving 8 bases between the germline ends. Germline V CDR1 and CDR2: KGHDR, SFDVKD. The CDR3 has 13 residues.

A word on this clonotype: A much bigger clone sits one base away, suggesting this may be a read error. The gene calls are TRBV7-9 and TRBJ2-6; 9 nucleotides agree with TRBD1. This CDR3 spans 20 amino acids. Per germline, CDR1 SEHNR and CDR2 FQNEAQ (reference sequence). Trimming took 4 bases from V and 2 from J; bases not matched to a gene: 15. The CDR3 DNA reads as TGTGCCAGCAGCTACCTGCCGGGGACAGGGCTCAGCCCTGGGGCCAACGTCCTGACTTTC. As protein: CASSYLPGTGLSPGANVLTF.

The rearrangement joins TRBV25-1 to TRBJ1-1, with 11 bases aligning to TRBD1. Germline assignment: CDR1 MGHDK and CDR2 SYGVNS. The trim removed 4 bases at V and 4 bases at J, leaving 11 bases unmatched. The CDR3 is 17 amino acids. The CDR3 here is CASSAQDRGRMGTEAFF. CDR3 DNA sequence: TGTGCCAGCAGTGCTCAGGACAGGGGGCGCATGGGCACTGAAGCTTTCTTT.

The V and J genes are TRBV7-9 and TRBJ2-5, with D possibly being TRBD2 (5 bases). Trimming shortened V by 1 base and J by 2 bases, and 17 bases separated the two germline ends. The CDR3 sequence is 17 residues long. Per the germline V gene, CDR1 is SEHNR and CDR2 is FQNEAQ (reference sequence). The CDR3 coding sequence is TGTGCCAGCAGCTTAGTCTTGGCCCTAGGAGGACAAGAGACCCAGTACTTC. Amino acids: CASSLVLALGGQETQYF. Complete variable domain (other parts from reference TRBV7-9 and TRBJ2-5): DTGVSQNPRHKITKRGQNVTFRCDPISEHNRLYWYRQTLGQGPEFLTYFQNEAQLEKSRLLSDRFSAERPKGSFSTLEIQRTEQGDSAMYLCASSLVLALGGQETQYFGPGTRLLVL.

The CDR3 sequence is CSVEGTSDETQYF. The CDR3 DNA sequence: TGCAGCGTTGAGGGGACTAGCGATGAGACCCAGTACTTC. V is TRBV29-1 and J is TRBJ2-5, with 10 bases lining up with TRBD2. This CDR3 region has 13 residues. CDR1 SQVTM and CDR2 ANQGSEA come from the germline V gene. The V segment lost 3 bases and the J segment 5 bases; nucleotides outside the gene matches: 3.

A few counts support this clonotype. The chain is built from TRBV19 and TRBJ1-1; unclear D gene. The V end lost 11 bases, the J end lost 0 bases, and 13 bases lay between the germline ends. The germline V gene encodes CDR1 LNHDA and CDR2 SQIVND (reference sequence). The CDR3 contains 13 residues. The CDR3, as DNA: TGTGCCCCTTATACCCATCTGAACACTGAAGCTTTCTTT. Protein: CAPYTHLNTEAFF.

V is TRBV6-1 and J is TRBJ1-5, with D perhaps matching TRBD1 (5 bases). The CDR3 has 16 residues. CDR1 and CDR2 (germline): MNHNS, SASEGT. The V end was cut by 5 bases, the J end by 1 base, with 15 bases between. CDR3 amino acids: CASSTTGGLSNQPQHF. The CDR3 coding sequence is TGTGCCAGCAGTACAACGGGGGGTTTAAGCAATCAGCCCCAGCATTTT.

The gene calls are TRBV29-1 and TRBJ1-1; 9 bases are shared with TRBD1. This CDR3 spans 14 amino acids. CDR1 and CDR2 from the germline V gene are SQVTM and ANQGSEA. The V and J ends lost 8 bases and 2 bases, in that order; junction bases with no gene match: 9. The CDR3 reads CSLGAGQGNTEAFF. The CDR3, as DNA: TGCAGCTTAGGCGCGGGACAGGGTAACACTGAAGCTTTCTTT.

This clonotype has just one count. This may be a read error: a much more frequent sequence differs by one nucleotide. In DNA form, the CDR3 reads TGCAGCGTTAAGGGTAGTTCCTACGAGCATTACTTC. It specifies CSVKGSSYEHYF. The rearrangement uses TRBV29-1 and TRBJ2-7; D is unclear. CDR1 and CDR2 (germline): SQVTM, ANQGSEA. This CDR3 spans 12 amino acids.

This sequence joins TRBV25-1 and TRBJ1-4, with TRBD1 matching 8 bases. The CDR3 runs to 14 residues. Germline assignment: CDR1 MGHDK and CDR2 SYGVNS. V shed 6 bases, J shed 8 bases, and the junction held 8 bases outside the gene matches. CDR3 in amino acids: CASRTTGGEEKLFF. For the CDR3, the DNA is TGTGCCAGCAGAACAACAGGGGGAGAGGAAAAACTGTTTTTT. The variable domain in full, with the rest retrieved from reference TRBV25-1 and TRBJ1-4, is EADIYQTPRYLVIGTGKKITLECSQTMGHDKMYWYQQDPGMELHLIHYSYGVNSTEKGDLSSESTVSRIRTEHFPLTLESARPSHTSQYLCASRTTGGEEKLFFGSGTQLSVL.

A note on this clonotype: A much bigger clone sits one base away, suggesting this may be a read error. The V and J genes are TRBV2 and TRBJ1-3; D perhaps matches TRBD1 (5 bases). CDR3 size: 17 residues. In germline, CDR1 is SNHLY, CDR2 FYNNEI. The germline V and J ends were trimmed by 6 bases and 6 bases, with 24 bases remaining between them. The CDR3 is CASSSPGEGPSPNTIYF. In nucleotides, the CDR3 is TGTGCCAGCAGCTCGCCGGGCGAGGGGCCCTCACCAAACACCATATATTTT.

CDR3 amino acids: CAISDRGKSSYEQYF. The CDR3 nucleotides are TGTGCCATCAGTGATCGAGGCAAGAGCTCCTACGAGCAGTACTTC. The rearrangement links TRBV10-3 to TRBJ2-7; D gene ambiguous. Between the trimmed V and J ends, which lost 3 bases and 0 bases, there was a span of 12 bases. The CDR3 is 15 amino acids. Germline V lookup: CDR1 ENHRY, CDR2 SYGVKD.

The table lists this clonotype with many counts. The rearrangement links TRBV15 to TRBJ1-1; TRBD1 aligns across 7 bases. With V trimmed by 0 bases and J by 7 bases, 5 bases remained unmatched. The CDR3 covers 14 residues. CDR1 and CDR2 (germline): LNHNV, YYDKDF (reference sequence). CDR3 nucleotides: TGTGCCACCAGCAGAGAAATCCCAGGGGGTGAAGCTTTCTTT. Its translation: CATSREIPGGEAFF.

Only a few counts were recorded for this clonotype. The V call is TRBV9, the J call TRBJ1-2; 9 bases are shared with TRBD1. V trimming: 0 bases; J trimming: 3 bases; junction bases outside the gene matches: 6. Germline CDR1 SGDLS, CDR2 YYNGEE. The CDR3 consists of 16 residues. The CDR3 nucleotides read TGTGCCAGCAGCGTAGAAACGACAGGGGGATACTATGGCTACACCTTC. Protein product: CASSVETTGGYYGYTF.

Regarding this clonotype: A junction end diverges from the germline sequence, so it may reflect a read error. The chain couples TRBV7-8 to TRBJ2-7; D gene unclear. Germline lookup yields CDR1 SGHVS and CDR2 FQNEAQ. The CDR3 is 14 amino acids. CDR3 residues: CASSLFRSSYERYF. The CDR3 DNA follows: TGTGCCAGCAGCTTATTCAGGAGCTCCTACGAGCGGTACTTC. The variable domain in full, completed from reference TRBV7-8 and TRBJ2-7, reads GAGVSQSPRYKVAKRGQDVALRCDPISGHVSLFWYQQALGQGPEFLTYFQNEAQLDKSGLPSDRFFAERPEGSVSTLKIQRTQQEDSAVYLCASSLFRSSYERYFGPGTRLTVT.

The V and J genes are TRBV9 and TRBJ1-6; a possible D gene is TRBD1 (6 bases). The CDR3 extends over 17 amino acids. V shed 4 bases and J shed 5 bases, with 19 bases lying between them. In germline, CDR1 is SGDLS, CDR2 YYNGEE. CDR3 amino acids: CASSSGASGYNNSPLHF. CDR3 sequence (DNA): TGTGCCAGCAGCTCGGGGGCCTCGGGATACAATAATTCACCCCTCCACTTT.

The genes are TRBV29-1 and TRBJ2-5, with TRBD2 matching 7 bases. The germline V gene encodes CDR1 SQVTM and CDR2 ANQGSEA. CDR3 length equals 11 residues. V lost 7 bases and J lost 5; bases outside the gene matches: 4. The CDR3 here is CSAGEGETQYF. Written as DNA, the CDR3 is TGCAGCGCCGGGGAGGGGGAGACCCAGTACTTC.

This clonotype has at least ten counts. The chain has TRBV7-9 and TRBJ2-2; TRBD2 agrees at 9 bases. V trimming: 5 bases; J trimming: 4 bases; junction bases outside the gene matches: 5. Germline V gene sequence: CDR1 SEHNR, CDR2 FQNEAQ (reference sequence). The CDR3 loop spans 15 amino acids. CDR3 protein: CASSPGLASTGELFF. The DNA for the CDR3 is TGTGCCAGCAGCCCGGGACTAGCTTCCACCGGGGAGCTGTTTTTT.

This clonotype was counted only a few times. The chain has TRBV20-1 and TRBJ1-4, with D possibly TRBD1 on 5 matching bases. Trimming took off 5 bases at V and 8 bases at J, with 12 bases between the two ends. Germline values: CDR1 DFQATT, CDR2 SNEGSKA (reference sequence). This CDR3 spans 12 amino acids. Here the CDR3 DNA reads TGCAGTGCTCCCCTGGGGGAAGAAAAACTGTTTTTT. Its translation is CSAPLGEEKLFF.

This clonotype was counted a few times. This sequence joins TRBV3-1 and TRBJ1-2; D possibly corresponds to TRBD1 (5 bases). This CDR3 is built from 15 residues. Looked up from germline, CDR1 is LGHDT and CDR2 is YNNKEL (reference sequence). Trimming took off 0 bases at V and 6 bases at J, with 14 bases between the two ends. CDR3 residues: CASSQDVMAGNGYTF. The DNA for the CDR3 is TGTGCCAGCAGCCAAGATGTAATGGCAGGGAATGGCTACACCTTC.